This TCR beta chain is from a study of T cells in Graves' hyperthyroidism and ophthalmopathy (dated by TCRdb to between 2017 and 2020). For the wider study: Peripheral blood samples were taken at initial diagnosis, before any treatment was given. Once sampling was done, hyperthyroidism patients were given methimazole at a starting dose of 30 mg daily, whereas ophthalmopathy patients were given high-dose intravenous methylprednisolone. In more than five Graves' hyperthyroidism patients, the study also compared T-cell repertoires from thyroid tissue with T-cell repertoires from blood. Whether ophthalmopathy could be predicted prospectively was tested in an independent validation cohort made up of roughly 19 hyperthyroidism patients plus 17 patients who later progressed to ophthalmopathy. To identify distinguishing TCR V-J signatures, a discovery cohort of about a hundred patients was used, comprising 40 to 45 with Graves' ophthalmopathy and approximately 57 with stable Graves' hyperthyroidism. The 85 to 100 discovery patients were randomly split 7:3 into training and test sets. TCR Vbeta CDR3 sequencing of roughly 140 peripheral blood samples (more than 40 ophthalmopathy, 75 to 85 hyperthyroidism and roughly 17 progressor patients) is reported in the paper.

A patient counted as having stable Graves' hyperthyroidism if no progression to ophthalmopathy occurred over 18 months of follow-up. Hyperthyroidism patients were newly diagnosed, had a disease duration of under 2 months, and were aged 18 to 65 years. The study excluded patients with uncontrolled infections, other autoimmune diseases, pregnancy or lactation. Diagnoses were based on clinical symptoms, serum thyroxine and TRAb, thyroid ultrasound and orbital computed tomography. Ficoll-Paque density gradient centrifugation was used to isolate PBMCs from 10 ml of fresh peripheral blood. Trizol reagent was used to extract total RNA, and RNA quality was then checked on an Agilent 2100 Bioanalyzer. There are many counts of this clonotype. Its antigen is still unknown. Base quality data are lacking; no much larger clone is found one base away. The investigation overall reported the following: In cross-validation, a model built on a 13 V-J signature told ophthalmopathy apart from stable hyperthyroidism with 85% to 90% sensitivity and about 81% specificity, and in testing the same model reached 80%/75%. Most expanded thyroid clonotypes (frequency above 0.001) were also detected in blood, a finding suggesting that blood repertoires may reflect thyroid immune responses. In validation, the model predicted progression to ophthalmopathy with just under 71% sensitivity and roughly 72% specificity, a median of approximately 6.5 months before onset. Sample size was not statistically predetermined, and blinding of investigators to group allocation was not performed.

Amplification of TCR beta CDR3 regions was carried out from RNA transcripts. The TCR CDR3 was subjected to a first round of RT-PCR using the HTBI primer set and the Qiagen OneStep RT-PCR kit. The libraries were constructed in a second round of multiplex PCR and then size-selected and purified. Paired-end sequencing of the libraries was performed with 100 bp reads on an Illumina HiSeq2000. The source study handled its data this way. SOAPnuke was used to process the raw data, throwing out any read that contained adapters or uncalled bases, had a mean Phred below 15, or lacked an exact constant-primer or identifier match. COPE v1.2.5 was used to merge the high-quality paired reads, and each unique nucleotide sequence was defined as a clonotype. Clonotypes were aligned to IMGT TRBV, TRBD and TRBJ reference segments using MiTCR v1.1. Analysis was restricted to V-J combinations with a frequency above 0.0001, which covered roughly 99% of repertoires. A TCS score was defined as the ratio between F50 (clonal expansion) and ExV (chaos), using BLOSUM62-based TCRdist between CDR3 peptides within each V-J. Welch's t-statistics and random forest reduced 514 V-J features to around 14, which were used in a naive Bayes classifier (R e1071). Using fastp trimming at Q25 and MiXCR clonotype assembly, TCRdb reanalyzed the public sequencing data and kept in-frame beta chains. Rows are unified per CDR3 protein, each entry keeping the most common DNA and genes. It is TCRdb's table, rather than the study itself, that gives the V and J calls and clone size. The sample yields around 450,000 distinct CDR3 sequences; around 14% were counted once. Of the sample, almost 8% is held by the ten largest clones.

The receptor was isolated from a woman aged 18-35 years with Graves' hyperthyroidism. Sequencing was carried out using blood.

This receptor carries the CDR3 CASSVTSGRSPYNEQFF. The sequenced DNA: TGTGCCAGCAGCGTAACTAGCGGGAGGTCCCCCTACAATGAGCAGTTCTTC. The chain is assembled from TRBV5-6 and TRBJ2-1; 12 bases in the middle match TRBD2. Trimming takes 4 bases off V and 2 bases off J; junction bases not matched to a gene: 7. The germline V gene encodes CDR1 SGHDT and CDR2 YYEEEE. Taken from cysteine to phenylalanine, the CDR3 has 17 residues. The retained sequence is limited to the CDR3, 51 bases, with the frame set at the first base.